The 27 T cell receptor beta chains presented below share a single source sample, sequenced in a study of post-analysis software for immune sequencing data. What these receptors recognize is not known. Broader study findings: When patients were compared with controls, four to six TRBV segments were more frequent, TRBV5-6, TRBV5-1 and TRBV20-1 among them.

The TCR beta cDNA libraries carried unique molecular identifiers. TCRdb re-derived calls from the PCR reads in MiXCR, one entry per CDR3 protein. The sample consists of about 770,000 distinct CDR3 sequences, around 42% of them appearing once. The sequencing input was blood. The receptors originated from a girl aged 10-17 years with multiple sclerosis.

This clonotype showed up just a few times. The chain employs TRBV29-1 and TRBJ2-5; 11 bases map to TRBD1. This CDR3 spans 13 amino acids. With 5 bases clipped from V and 5 bases from J, the junction kept 4 bases outside the gene matches. Germline V gives CDR1 SQVTM, CDR2 ANQGSEA. CDR3 in amino acids: CSVTGTGGETQYF. The CDR3 nucleotides are TGCAGCGTTACGGGGACAGGGGGGGAGACCCAGTACTTC.

This clonotype was seen a handful of times. V gene TRBV10-3 combines with J gene TRBJ2-1; D may correspond to TRBD1 or TRBD2 (5 bases each). Between the trimmed V and J ends, which lost 4 bases and 6 bases, there was a span of 7 bases. Germline-derived CDR1 and CDR2 are ENHRY and SYGVKD. The CDR3 is 12 amino acids. CDR3 bases: TGTGCCATCAGTGCGGGACGCAATGAGCAGTTCTTC. It yields the protein CAISAGRNEQFF.

J is TRBJ2-1 and V is TRBV27, with TRBD2 as a possible D gene (5 bases). The germline gives CDR1 MNHEY, CDR2 SMNVEV (reference sequence). The V gene lost 6 bases and the J gene lost 7 bases, with 16 bases spanning the gap. The CDR3 extends over 14 amino acids. The CDR3 nucleotides are TGTGCCAGCAGCTCCGGAGAGGGCAGGAATGAGCAGTTCTTC. This gives the protein CASSSGEGRNEQFF.

This clonotype was counted a few times. V gene TRBV20-1 combines with J gene TRBJ2-7; either TRBD1 or TRBD2 may supply D (5 bases each). Germline V gene data show CDR1 as DFQATT and CDR2 as SNEGSKA (reference sequence). V dropped 3 bases and J dropped 2 bases, with 17 bases sitting between them. CDR3 size: 15 residues. CDR3 sequence reads: CSASQTGTVAYEQYF. The CDR3 nucleotides read TGCAGTGCTAGTCAGACCGGGACGGTAGCCTACGAGCAGTACTTC.

This clonotype has a handful of counts. The chain joins TRBV20-1 to TRBJ2-4, with D maybe TRBD1 (6 bases). The ends were cut back, 5 bases at V and 0 bases at J, with 14 bases in the middle. CDR3 size: 15 residues. Germline values: CDR1 DFQATT, CDR2 SNEGSKA (reference sequence). CDR3 region: CSAGDRFLAKNIQYF. CDR3 DNA sequence: TGCAGTGCTGGTGACAGGTTTTTAGCCAAAAACATTCAGTACTTC.

This chain joins TRBV5-1 and TRBJ2-6, with D possibly matching TRBD2 (7 bases). The CDR3 totals 19 residues. Trimming removed 3 bases at V and 0 bases at J, with 19 bases between. The germline V gene encodes CDR1 SGHRS and CDR2 YFSETQ. The CDR3 reads CASSSTGTGGTSGANVLTF. The CDR3 DNA reads TGCGCCAGCAGCTCCACCGGGACGGGGGGCACCTCTGGGGCCAACGTCCTGACTTTC.

The chain employs TRBV28 and TRBJ2-4; D possibly corresponds to TRBD1 (6 bases). V dropped 6 bases and J dropped 8 bases, with 20 bases sitting between them. The germline gives CDR1 MDHEN, CDR2 SYDVKM. The CDR3 is made up of 15 amino acids. The CDR3 sequence is CASSRLPRKGDIQYF. In DNA form, the CDR3 reads TGTGCCAGCAGCCGCCTCCCCAGAAAGGGGGACATTCAGTACTTC.

The chain combines TRBV30 with TRBJ1-2; D remains ambiguous. The length of the CDR3 is 16 residues. The V gene's germline CDR1 is GTSNPN and CDR2 SVGIG (reference sequence). V was trimmed by 2 bases and J by 2 bases, leaving 18 bases between them. The CDR3 spells CAWSPLGWAENYGYTF. The CDR3, as DNA: TGTGCCTGGAGTCCCTTAGGGTGGGCGGAAAACTATGGCTACACCTTC.

This clonotype was recorded a few times. The chain employs TRBV29-1 and TRBJ2-5, with 7 bases identical to TRBD2. Germline CDR1 and CDR2: SQVTM and ANQGSEA. V shed 0 bases, J shed 5 bases, and the junction held 9 bases outside the gene matches. This CDR3 spans 15 amino acids. CDR3 sequence reads: CSVEDSGGGSETQYF. In DNA form, the CDR3 reads TGCAGCGTTGAAGATTCAGGCGGCGGGAGTGAGACCCAGTACTTC.

This clonotype was seen a handful of times. The chain has TRBV7-6 and TRBJ2-7; 10 nucleotides match TRBD2. V trimming: 9 bases; J trimming: 0 bases; junction bases outside the gene matches: 11. CDR1 is SGHVS and CDR2 is FNYEAQ in the germline V gene. This CDR3 is 16 amino acids long. The CDR3 nucleotides read TGTGCCAGAGTAACCGGGACTAGCGATGACTCCTACGAGCAGTACTTC. Translated: CARVTGTSDDSYEQYF. The full variable domain, completed using reference TRBV7-6 and TRBJ2-7, is GAGVSQSPRYKVTKRGQDVALRCDPISGHVSLYWYRQALGQGPEFLTYFNYEAQQDKSGLPNDRFSAERPEGSISTLTIQRTEQRDSAMYRCARVTGTSDDSYEQYFGPGTRLTVT.

The rearrangement joins TRBV12-3 or TRBV12-4 to TRBJ2-1, with D possibly matching TRBD2 (6 bases). Trimming took off 4 bases at V and 5 bases at J, with 12 bases between the two ends. The CDR3 sequence is 14 residues long. This chain's CDR3 is CASSCGEYNNEQFF. CDR3 nucleotides: TGTGCCAGCAGTTGCGGGGAATACAACAATGAGCAGTTCTTC.

This clonotype appeared a few times. The genes are TRBV11-2 and TRBJ2-7; D may be TRBD1 (6 bases). Germline lookup yields CDR1 SGHAT and CDR2 FQNNGV. V lost 3 bases, J lost 3 bases, and 21 bases lay in between. The CDR3 has 17 residues. The CDR3 DNA reads TGTGCCAGCAGCTTTGTCTTCCACAGCCGGGACAACTACGAGCAGTACTTC. Residues: CASSFVFHSRDNYEQYF.

The sample holds a few counts of this clonotype. The rearrangement links TRBV12-3 or TRBV12-4 to TRBJ2-1, with 7 bases that match TRBD2. Germline trimming cut 0 bases from V and 7 bases from J; bases unmatched to any gene: 15. The CDR3 covers 18 residues. CDR3 region: CASSLAGGNREARNEQFF. The DNA of the CDR3 is TGTGCCAGCAGTTTAGCGGGGGGGAACCGGGAGGCACGAAATGAGCAGTTCTTC.

In this sample, this clonotype turned up a few times. V usage is TRBV29-1 and J usage is TRBJ2-6; D might be TRBD2 (6 bases). Between the trimmed V and J ends, which lost 4 bases and 2 bases, there was a span of 12 bases. This CDR3 is 15 amino acids long. In germline, CDR1 is SQVTM, CDR2 ANQGSEA. CDR3 coding DNA: TGCAGCGTTGCGTCGGGGGTCCCTGGGGCCAACGTCCTGACTTTC. It is translated as CSVASGVPGANVLTF.

In its sample, this clonotype was seen a few times. V usage is TRBV5-1 and J usage is TRBJ1-4; 8 bases align to TRBD1. Unmatched junction bases numbered 5, after V lost 5 bases and J lost 8 bases. This CDR3 spans 13 amino acids. Germline V gene lookup returns CDR1 SGHRS and CDR2 YFSETQ. CDR3 sequence reads: CASRQGGAEKLFF. The DNA for the CDR3 is TGCGCCAGCAGACAGGGGGGCGCGGAAAAACTGTTTTTT. The variable domain in full, with the rest retrieved from reference TRBV5-1 and TRBJ1-4, is KAGVTQTPRYLIKTRGQQVTLSCSPISGHRSVSWYQQTPGQGLQFLFEYFSETQRNKGNFPGRFSGRQFSNSRSEMNVSTLELGDSALYLCASRQGGAEKLFFGSGTQLSVL.

There are a few counts of this clonotype. The chain uses TRBV6-5 and TRBJ2-5, with TRBD1 matching 7 bases. Germline CDR1 MNHEY, CDR2 SVGAGI. The V segment lost 7 bases and the J segment 2 bases; nucleotides outside the gene matches: 10. The CDR3 has 15 residues. The CDR3 spells CASTPFGTVQETQYF. Written as DNA, the CDR3 is TGTGCCAGCACCCCCTTTGGGACAGTTCAAGAGACCCAGTACTTC.

The count of this clonotype is one. The chain uses TRBV7-2 and TRBJ2-5; 7 nucleotides agree with TRBD1. With the DNA end fitting TRBJ2-7 better, the J assignment may be wrong. This CDR3 comprises 15 residues. Germline-derived CDR1 and CDR2 are SGHTA and FQGNSA. The CDR3 sequence: CASSLDGTVNYEQYF. CDR3 coding DNA: TGTGCCAGCAGCTTAGATGGGACAGTTAACTACGAGCAGTACTTC.

The chain combines TRBV20-1 with TRBJ2-1, with D unclear. Germline CDR1 and CDR2: DFQATT and SNEGSKA (reference sequence). Trimming cost V 5 bases and J 8 bases, with 16 bases left between them. The CDR3 has 13 residues. CDR3 protein: CSASDQLGDEQFF. In DNA, the CDR3 is TGCAGTGCTTCGGACCAGCTTGGGGATGAGCAGTTCTTC.

The CDR3 DNA follows: TGCAGCGTTACTAGCGGGAGGAACACCGGGGAGCTGTTTTTT. This translates into CSVTSGRNTGELFF. The chain is built from TRBV29-1 and TRBJ2-2, with 11 bases aligning to TRBD2. Germline CDR1 SQVTM, CDR2 ANQGSEA. This CDR3 has 14 residues. Trimming removed 5 bases from V and 1 base from J; junction bases left unmatched: 0.

V usage is TRBV5-1 and J usage is TRBJ2-1; 7 nucleotides agree with TRBD2. The junction had 12 bases not matched to a gene; V was cut back by 0 bases and J by 12 bases. In germline, CDR1 is SGHRS, CDR2 YFSETQ. The CDR3 length is 15 residues. In DNA form, the CDR3 reads TGCGCCAGCAGCTTGGAGGCGACTAGCCTACCTGCGCAGTTCTTC. Translating gives CASSLEATSLPAQFF.

The chain carries TRBV5-6 and TRBJ1-2, with 7 bases identical to TRBD1. CDR3 length equals 14 residues. The V gene end was trimmed by 6 bases and the J gene end by 4 bases; junction bases not matched to a gene: 9. Germline loops: CDR1 SGHDT, CDR2 YYEEEE. CDR3 amino acids: CASTLVAGGYGYTF. The CDR3 nucleotides read TGTGCCAGCACCCTGGTGGCAGGGGGCTATGGCTACACCTTC.

This sequence joins TRBV5-1 and TRBJ2-1; D not resolved. V was trimmed by 0 bases and J by 2 bases, leaving 6 bases between them. The CDR3 length is 14 residues. Germline CDR1 is SGHRS and CDR2 is YFSETQ. In nucleotides, the CDR3 is TGCGCCAGCAGCTTGGAAGGGCCCTACAATGAGCAGTTCTTC. It is translated as CASSLEGPYNEQFF. The whole variable domain, filled in from reference TRBV5-1 and TRBJ2-1, reads KAGVTQTPRYLIKTRGQQVTLSCSPISGHRSVSWYQQTPGQGLQFLFEYFSETQRNKGNFPGRFSGRQFSNSRSEMNVSTLELGDSALYLCASSLEGPYNEQFFGPGTRLTVL.

This rearrangement joins TRBV20-1 to TRBJ2-3, with D hard to call. The V gene's germline CDR1 is DFQATT and CDR2 SNEGSKA (reference sequence). V lost 4 bases to trimming and J lost 1 base, with 6 bases between them. The CDR3 totals 12 residues. Here the CDR3 reads CSANGGTDTQYF. The CDR3 DNA follows: TGCAGTGCTAACGGCGGCACAGATACGCAGTATTTT.

This clonotype was observed a handful of times. This chain uses TRBV20-1 with TRBJ2-5; no clear D. Near its end, the DNA agrees better with TRBJ2-7, so the J call may be wrong. The CDR3 has 13 residues. The germline V gene encodes CDR1 DFQATT and CDR2 SNEGSKA (reference sequence). The CDR3 region is CSAIDETPYEQYF. CDR3 DNA sequence: TGCAGTGCTATTGATGAAACCCCCTACGAGCAGTACTTC.

This clonotype was counted a few times. This chain links TRBV5-1 with TRBJ2-1, with D maybe TRBD2 (6 bases). The germline V and J ends were trimmed by 3 bases and 8 bases, with 18 bases remaining between them. This CDR3 has 15 residues. Germline values: CDR1 SGHRS, CDR2 YFSETQ. CDR3 nucleotide sequence: TGCGCCAGCAGCTCCTTACCAGGAGGGCCGGATGAGCAGTTCTTC. Amino acids: CASSSLPGGPDEQFF.

This clonotype showed up just a few times. The junction shows a germline mismatch at one end, possibly a read error. J is TRBJ2-7 and V is TRBV3-1; either TRBD1 or TRBD2 may supply D (7 bases each). From germline, CDR1 is LGHDT and CDR2 YNNKEL (reference sequence). The CDR3 consists of 15 residues. CDR3 protein: CASSQGGGSSYEQYF. In nucleotides, the CDR3 is TGCGCCAGCAGCCAAGGGGGCGGGAGCTCCTACGAGCAGTACTTC.

The chain joins TRBV6-5 to TRBJ2-3; the D gene could be TRBD1 or TRBD2 (5 bases each). Germline CDR1 MNHEY, CDR2 SVGAGI. The CDR3 loop spans 15 amino acids. The V end was cut by 0 bases, the J end by 2 bases, with 9 bases between. The CDR3 region has the DNA TGTGCCAGCAGTTACTCGACGGGGCCCACAGATACGCAGTATTTT. Amino acids: CASSYSTGPTDTQYF.